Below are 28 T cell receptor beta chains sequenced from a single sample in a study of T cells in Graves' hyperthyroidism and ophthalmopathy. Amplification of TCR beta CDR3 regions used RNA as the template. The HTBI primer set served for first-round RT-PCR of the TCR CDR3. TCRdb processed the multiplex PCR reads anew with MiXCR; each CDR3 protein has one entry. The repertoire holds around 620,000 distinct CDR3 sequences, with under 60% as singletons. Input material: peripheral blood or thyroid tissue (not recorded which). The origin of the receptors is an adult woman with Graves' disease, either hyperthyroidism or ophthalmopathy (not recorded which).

The CDR3 DNA follows: TGTGCTAGAGTGCCTTCAGTGAACACTGAAGCTTTCTTT. Protein product: CARVPSVNTEAFF. J is TRBJ1-1 and V is TRBV12-5; no firm D call. The CDR3 runs to 13 residues. Trimming pared 9 bases from V and 0 bases from J, leaving 11 bases between. Per germline, CDR1 LGHNT and CDR2 FRNRAP.

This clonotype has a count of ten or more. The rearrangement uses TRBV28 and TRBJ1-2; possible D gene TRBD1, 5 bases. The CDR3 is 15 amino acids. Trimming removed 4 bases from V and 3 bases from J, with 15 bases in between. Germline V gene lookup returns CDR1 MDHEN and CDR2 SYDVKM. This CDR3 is CASSSYTEGHYGYTF. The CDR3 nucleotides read TGTGCCAGCAGTTCCTACACCGAGGGACACTATGGCTACACCTTC.

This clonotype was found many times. CDR3 loop: CASSPLDRPYEQYF. The CDR3 bases are TGTGCCAGCAGTCCACTCGACAGGCCCTACGAGCAGTACTTC. The chain links TRBV27 to TRBJ2-7; D may be TRBD1 (6 bases). Between the trimmed V and J ends, which lost 5 bases and 2 bases, there was a span of 13 bases. The CDR3 has 14 amino acids. Per germline, CDR1 MNHEY and CDR2 SMNVEV (reference sequence).

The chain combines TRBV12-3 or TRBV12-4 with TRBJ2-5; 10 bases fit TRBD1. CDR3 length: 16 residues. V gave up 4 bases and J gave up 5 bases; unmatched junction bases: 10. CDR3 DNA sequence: TGTGCCAGCAGTTGGACAGGGGGGATCGGTGAGGAGACCCAGTACTTC. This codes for CASSWTGGIGEETQYF.

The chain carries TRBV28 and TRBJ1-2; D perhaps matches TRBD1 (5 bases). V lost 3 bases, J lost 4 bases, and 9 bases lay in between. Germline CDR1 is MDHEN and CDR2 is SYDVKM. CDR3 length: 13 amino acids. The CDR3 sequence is CASSLGVSYGYTF. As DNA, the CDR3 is TGTGCCAGCAGTTTGGGGGTTAGCTATGGCTACACCTTC.

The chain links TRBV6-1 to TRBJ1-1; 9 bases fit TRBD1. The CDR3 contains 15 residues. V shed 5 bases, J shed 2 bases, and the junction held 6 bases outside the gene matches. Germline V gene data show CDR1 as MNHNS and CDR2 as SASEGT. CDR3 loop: CASSQRDRVNTEAFF. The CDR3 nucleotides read TGTGCCAGCAGTCAGCGGGACAGGGTCAACACTGAAGCTTTCTTT.

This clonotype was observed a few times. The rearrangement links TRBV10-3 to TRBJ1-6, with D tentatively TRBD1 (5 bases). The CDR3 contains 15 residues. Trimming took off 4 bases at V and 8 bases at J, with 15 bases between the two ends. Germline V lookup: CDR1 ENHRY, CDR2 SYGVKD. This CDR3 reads CAISADRVIDSPLHF. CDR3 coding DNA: TGTGCCATCAGTGCCGACAGAGTGATCGATTCACCCCTCCACTTT.

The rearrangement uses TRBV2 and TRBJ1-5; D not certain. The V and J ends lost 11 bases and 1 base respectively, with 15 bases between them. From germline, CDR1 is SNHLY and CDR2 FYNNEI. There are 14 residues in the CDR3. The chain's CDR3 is CAPARHLSNQPQHF. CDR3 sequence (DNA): TGTGCCCCGGCGAGACACTTGAGCAATCAGCCCCAGCATTTT.

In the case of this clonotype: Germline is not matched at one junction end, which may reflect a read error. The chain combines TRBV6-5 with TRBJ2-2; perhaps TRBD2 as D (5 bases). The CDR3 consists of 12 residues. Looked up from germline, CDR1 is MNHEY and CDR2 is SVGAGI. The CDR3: CASKLNTGELPF. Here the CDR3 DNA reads TGTGCCAGCAAATTGAACACCGGGGAGCTGCCTTTT.

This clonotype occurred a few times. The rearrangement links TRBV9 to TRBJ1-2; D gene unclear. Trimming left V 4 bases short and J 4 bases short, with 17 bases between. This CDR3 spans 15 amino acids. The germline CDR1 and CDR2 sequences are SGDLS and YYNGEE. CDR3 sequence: CASSIASNSAYGYTF. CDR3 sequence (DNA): TGTGCCAGCAGCATCGCTTCGAATTCAGCCTATGGCTACACCTTC.

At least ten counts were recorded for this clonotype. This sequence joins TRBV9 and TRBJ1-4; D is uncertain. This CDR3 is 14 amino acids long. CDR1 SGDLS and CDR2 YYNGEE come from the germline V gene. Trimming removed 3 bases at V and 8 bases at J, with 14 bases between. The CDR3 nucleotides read TGTGCCAGCAGCGCCCAAGTCGGTGGGGAAAAACTGTTTTTT. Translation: CASSAQVGGEKLFF.

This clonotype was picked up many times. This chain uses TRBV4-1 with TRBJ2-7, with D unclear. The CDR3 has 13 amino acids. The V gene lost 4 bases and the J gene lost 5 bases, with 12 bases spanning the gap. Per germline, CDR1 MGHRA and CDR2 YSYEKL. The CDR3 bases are TGCGCCAGCAGCCTCTTGGGTAGGGACGAGCAGTACTTC. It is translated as CASSLLGRDEQYF.

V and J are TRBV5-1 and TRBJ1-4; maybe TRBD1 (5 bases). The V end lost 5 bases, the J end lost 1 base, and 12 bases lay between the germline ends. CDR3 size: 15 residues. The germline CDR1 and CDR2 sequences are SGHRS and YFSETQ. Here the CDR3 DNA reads TGCGCCAGCAGGGGACTAGCGGGAACTAATGAAAAACTGTTTTTT. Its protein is CASRGLAGTNEKLFF.

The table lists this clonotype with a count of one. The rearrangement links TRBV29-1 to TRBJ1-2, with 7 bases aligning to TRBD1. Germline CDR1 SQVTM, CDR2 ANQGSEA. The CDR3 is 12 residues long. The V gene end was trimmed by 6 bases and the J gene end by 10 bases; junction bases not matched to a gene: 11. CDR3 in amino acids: CSVRRQGGIYTF. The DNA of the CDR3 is TGCAGCGTCCGTAGGCAGGGGGGGATCTACACCTTC.

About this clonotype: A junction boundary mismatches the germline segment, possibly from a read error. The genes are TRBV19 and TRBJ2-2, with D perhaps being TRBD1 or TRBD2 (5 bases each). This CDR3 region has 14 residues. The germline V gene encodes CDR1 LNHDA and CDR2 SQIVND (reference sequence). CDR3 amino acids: CSVATQGVTGELFF. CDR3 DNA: TGCAGCGTTGCAACGCAGGGAGTCACCGGGGAGCTGTTTTTT. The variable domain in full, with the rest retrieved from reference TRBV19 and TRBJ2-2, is DGGITQSPKYLFRKEGQNVTLSCEQNLNHDAMYWYRQDPGQGLRLIYYSQIVNDFQKGDIAEGYSVSREKKESFPLTVTSAQKNPTAFYLCSVATQGVTGELFFGEGSRLTVL.

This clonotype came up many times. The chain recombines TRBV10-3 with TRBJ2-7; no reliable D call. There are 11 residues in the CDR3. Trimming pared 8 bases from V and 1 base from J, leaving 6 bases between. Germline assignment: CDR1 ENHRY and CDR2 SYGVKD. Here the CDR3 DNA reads TGTGCCATCGGGCAGTCCTACGAGCAGTACTTC. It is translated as CAIGQSYEQYF.

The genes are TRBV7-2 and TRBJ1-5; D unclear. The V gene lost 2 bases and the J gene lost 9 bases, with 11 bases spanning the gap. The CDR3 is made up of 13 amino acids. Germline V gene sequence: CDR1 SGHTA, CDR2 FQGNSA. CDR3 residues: CASSLNEGGPQHF. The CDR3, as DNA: TGTGCCAGCAGCTTAAACGAGGGAGGGCCCCAGCATTTT.

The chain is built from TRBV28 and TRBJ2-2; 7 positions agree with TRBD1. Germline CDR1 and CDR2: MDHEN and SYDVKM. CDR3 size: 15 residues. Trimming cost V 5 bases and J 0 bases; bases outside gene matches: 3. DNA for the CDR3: TGTGCCAGCAGTCCGACAGGGTCGAACACCGGGGAGCTGTTTTTT. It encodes CASSPTGSNTGELFF.

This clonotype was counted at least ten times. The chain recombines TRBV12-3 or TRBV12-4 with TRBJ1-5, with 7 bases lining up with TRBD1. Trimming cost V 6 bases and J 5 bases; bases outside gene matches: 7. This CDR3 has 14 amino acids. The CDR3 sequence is CASSHRRGDQPQHF. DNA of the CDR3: TGTGCCAGCAGCCATCGCAGGGGGGATCAGCCCCAGCATTTT.

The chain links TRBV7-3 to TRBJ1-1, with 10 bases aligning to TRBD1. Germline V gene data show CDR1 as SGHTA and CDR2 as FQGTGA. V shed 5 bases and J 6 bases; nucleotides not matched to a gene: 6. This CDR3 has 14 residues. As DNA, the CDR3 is TGTGCCAGCAGCCGGACAGGGGGGTTCGCTGAAGCTTTCTTT. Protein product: CASSRTGGFAEAFF.

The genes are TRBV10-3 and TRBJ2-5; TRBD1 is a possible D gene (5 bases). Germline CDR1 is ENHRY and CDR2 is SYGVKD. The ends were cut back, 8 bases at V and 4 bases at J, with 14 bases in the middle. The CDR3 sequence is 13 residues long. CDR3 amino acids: CAISHQGSETQYF. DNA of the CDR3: TGTGCCATCTCCCACCAGGGATCAGAGACCCAGTACTTC.

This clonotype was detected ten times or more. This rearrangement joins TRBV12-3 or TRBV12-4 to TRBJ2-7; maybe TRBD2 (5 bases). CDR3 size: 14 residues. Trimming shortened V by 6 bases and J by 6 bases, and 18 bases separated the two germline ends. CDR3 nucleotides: TGTGCCAGCAGCCCGGTTTTCGAGGGAAGCGAGCAGTACTTC. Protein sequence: CASSPVFEGSEQYF.

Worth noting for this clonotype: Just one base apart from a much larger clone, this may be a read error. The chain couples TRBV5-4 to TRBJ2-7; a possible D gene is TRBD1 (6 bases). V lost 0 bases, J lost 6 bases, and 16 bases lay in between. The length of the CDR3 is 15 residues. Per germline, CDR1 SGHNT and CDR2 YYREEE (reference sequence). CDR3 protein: CASSLGSGDRCEQYF. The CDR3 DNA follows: TGTGCCAGCAGCTTGGGGTCAGGGGATCGCTGCGAGCAGTACTTC.

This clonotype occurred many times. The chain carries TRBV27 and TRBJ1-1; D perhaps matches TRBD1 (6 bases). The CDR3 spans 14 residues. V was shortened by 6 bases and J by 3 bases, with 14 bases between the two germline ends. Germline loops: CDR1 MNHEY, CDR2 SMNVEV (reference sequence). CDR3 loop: CASSSLQGDTEAFF. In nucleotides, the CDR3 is TGTGCCAGCAGCTCTTTACAGGGAGACACTGAAGCTTTCTTT.

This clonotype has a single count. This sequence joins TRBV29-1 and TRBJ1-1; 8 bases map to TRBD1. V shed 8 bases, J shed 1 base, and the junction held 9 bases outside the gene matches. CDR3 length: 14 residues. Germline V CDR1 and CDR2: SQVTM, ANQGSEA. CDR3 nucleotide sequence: TGCAGCTTGCGGACAGGGTGGGGGAACACTGAAGCTTTCTTT. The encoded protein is CSLRTGWGNTEAFF.

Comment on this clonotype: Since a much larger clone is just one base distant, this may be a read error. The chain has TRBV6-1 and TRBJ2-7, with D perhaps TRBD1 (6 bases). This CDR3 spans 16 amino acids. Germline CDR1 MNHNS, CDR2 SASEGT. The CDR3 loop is CVSSFTYPPGHSEQYF. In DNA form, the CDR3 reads TGTGTCAGCAGTTTCACCTATCCTCCGGGACATAGCGAGCAGTACTTC.

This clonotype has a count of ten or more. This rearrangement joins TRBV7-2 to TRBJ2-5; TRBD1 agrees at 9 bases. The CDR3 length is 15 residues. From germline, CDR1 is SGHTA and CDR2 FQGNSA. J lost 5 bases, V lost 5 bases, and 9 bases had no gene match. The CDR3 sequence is CASSRRSGQGETQYF. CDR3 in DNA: TGTGCCAGCAGCCGAAGGTCGGGACAGGGTGAGACCCAGTACTTC.

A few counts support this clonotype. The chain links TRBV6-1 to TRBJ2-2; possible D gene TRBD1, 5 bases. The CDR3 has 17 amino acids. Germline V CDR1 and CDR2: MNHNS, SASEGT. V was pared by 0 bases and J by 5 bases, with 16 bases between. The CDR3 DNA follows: TGTGCCAGCAGTGAAGCTAGGGTCAGGGCGAGAACCGGGGAGCTGTTTTTT. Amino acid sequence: CASSEARVRARTGELFF.